This is a list of T cell receptor beta chains from one sample in a study of identical twins. TCRdb reprocessed the 5' RACE reads with MiXCR, giving one entry per CDR3 protein. The data contain about 810,000 distinct CDR3 sequences, 9% to 15% of them seen just once; the ten biggest clones take up around 1.6%. These same data were also listed under a study on yellow fever vaccine responses in identical twins.

Sequenced input: PBMCs. The receptors were sampled from a woman aged 18-29 years in good health. Each CDR3 is given with its conserved first and last residue. Fields, in order: CDR3 DNA, CDR3 protein, clone size, J gene, D gene, V gene. The D gene is left open where the match is weak. Clone sizes are given selectively: once, few, many, or a class where the clone is expanded.

CDR3 DNA: TGTGCCAGCAGTGACAGGGACCGGCGGATGAACACTGAAGCTTTCTTT; CDR3 protein: CASSDRDRRMNTEAFF; clone size: few; J gene: TRBJ1-1; D gene: TRBD1; V gene: TRBV6-2/TRBV6-3
CDR3 DNA: TGTGCCAGCAGCCCCCGGGGTAGCGGGAGATACAATGAGCAGTTCTTC; CDR3 protein: CASSPRGSGRYNEQFF; clone size: .; J gene: TRBJ2-1; D gene: TRBD2; V gene: TRBV3-1
CDR3 DNA: TGTGCCAGCTCACCTACTCCTAGCGGGGGGGTGAATGAGCAGTTCTTC; CDR3 protein: CASSPTPSGGVNEQFF; clone size: few; J gene: TRBJ2-1; D gene: TRBD2; V gene: TRBV18
CDR3 DNA: TGTGCCAGCAGCGTAGGACTAGCGGAACAAAATGAGCAGTTCTTC; CDR3 protein: CASSVGLAEQNEQFF; clone size: .; J gene: TRBJ2-1; D gene: TRBD2; V gene: TRBV9
CDR3 DNA: TGTGCCAGCAGCTTAGACGGGACTCGCTCAGATACGCAGTATTTT; CDR3 protein: CASSLDGTRSDTQYF; clone size: few; J gene: TRBJ2-3; D gene: .; V gene: TRBV7-9
CDR3 DNA: TGCGCCAGCAGCCAAGGGGTGGGGGCTACGAACACCGGGGAGCTGTTTTTT; CDR3 protein: CASSQGVGATNTGELFF; clone size: many; J gene: TRBJ2-2; D gene: .; V gene: TRBV4-1
CDR3 DNA: TGTGCCAGCAGACCGAACCCCACAACTAATGAAAAACTGTTTTTT; CDR3 protein: CASRPNPTTNEKLFF; clone size: few; J gene: TRBJ1-4; D gene: .; V gene: TRBV28
CDR3 DNA: TGTGCCAGCAGTTTGGGGACAACTCTAGCCAAAAACATTCAGTACTTC; CDR3 protein: CASSLGTTLAKNIQYF; clone size: .; J gene: TRBJ2-4; D gene: .; V gene: TRBV12-3/TRBV12-4
CDR3 DNA: TGTGCCAGCAGCGTAGGGAAGGGGCCGATGAACACTGAAGCTTTCTTT; CDR3 protein: CASSVGKGPMNTEAFF; clone size: .; J gene: TRBJ1-1; D gene: .; V gene: TRBV9
CDR3 DNA: TGTGCCAGCAGCCAAAAGGCGGGAGGTCGTAATGAGCAGTTCTTC; CDR3 protein: CASSQKAGGRNEQFF; clone size: .; J gene: TRBJ2-1; D gene: TRBD2; V gene: TRBV3-1
CDR3 DNA: TGCGCCAGCAGCCTACCAAACCTAGGGTCGAACACCGGGGAGCTGTTTTTT; CDR3 protein: CASSLPNLGSNTGELFF; clone size: .; J gene: TRBJ2-2; D gene: .; V gene: TRBV4-1
CDR3 DNA: TGTGCCAGCAGTGAATATGGGCAGGGAAAACTGTTTTTT; CDR3 protein: CASSEYGQGKLFF; clone size: .; J gene: TRBJ1-4; D gene: .; V gene: TRBV25-1
CDR3 DNA: TGCGCCAGCAGTCAGGGGCACAGGGGGGTCTCAGATACGCAGTATTTT; CDR3 protein: CASSQGHRGVSDTQYF; clone size: few; J gene: TRBJ2-3; D gene: TRBD1; V gene: TRBV5-1
CDR3 DNA: TGCAGTGCTAGACACCCCGGGCTAGCGGGGAGGAATGAGCAGTTCTTC; CDR3 protein: CSARHPGLAGRNEQFF; clone size: few; J gene: TRBJ2-1; D gene: TRBD2; V gene: TRBV20-1
CDR3 DNA: TGTGCCAACCAATGGGGGTCTGGAAACACCATATATTTT; CDR3 protein: CANQWGSGNTIYF; clone size: few; J gene: TRBJ1-3; D gene: .; V gene: TRBV7-9
CDR3 DNA: TGTGCCAGCAGCCTTAGGATACTTAGCCCCCAGTTCTTC; CDR3 protein: CASSLRILSPQFF; clone size: few; J gene: TRBJ2-1; D gene: .; V gene: TRBV12-3/TRBV12-4
CDR3 DNA: TGTGCCATCAGTGAGCCCCCAGAATCCTATGGCTACACCTTC; CDR3 protein: CAISEPPESYGYTF; clone size: .; J gene: TRBJ1-2; D gene: .; V gene: TRBV10-3
CDR3 DNA: TGCGCCAGCAGCCAATCCAGCGGGGGGGCGAGCCGCGATACGCAGTATTTT; CDR3 protein: CASSQSSGGASRDTQYF; clone size: .; J gene: TRBJ2-3; D gene: TRBD2; V gene: TRBV5-1
CDR3 DNA: TGTGCCAGCAGCCCTACAACTGGAGGGGCCGAGCAGTACTTC; CDR3 protein: CASSPTTGGAEQYF; clone size: many; J gene: TRBJ2-7; D gene: .; V gene: TRBV16
CDR3 DNA: TGTGCCAGCAGTGACTCGAACGGGGCAGGAGATACGCAGTATTTT; CDR3 protein: CASSDSNGAGDTQYF; clone size: many; J gene: TRBJ2-3; D gene: .; V gene: TRBV6-4
CDR3 DNA: TGTGCCAGCAGTGACGGGAGAGCCACAGATACGCAGTATTTT; CDR3 protein: CASSDGRATDTQYF; clone size: many; J gene: TRBJ2-3; D gene: .; V gene: TRBV6-4
CDR3 DNA: TGCGCCAGCAGCCAAGTACTCTCCGCCACCTACGAGCAGTACTTC; CDR3 protein: CASSQVLSATYEQYF; clone size: few; J gene: TRBJ2-7; D gene: .; V gene: TRBV4-1
CDR3 DNA: TGTGCCAGCAGCCCCCTGGACGGTCGCCTGAAAAACATTCAGTACTTC; CDR3 protein: CASSPLDGRLKNIQYF; clone size: many; J gene: TRBJ2-4; D gene: .; V gene: TRBV6-1
CDR3 DNA: TGTGCCAGCAGCACCGACAGGGTGGGCTATGGCTACACCTTC; CDR3 protein: CASSTDRVGYGYTF; clone size: many; J gene: TRBJ1-2; D gene: TRBD1; V gene: TRBV12-3/TRBV12-4
CDR3 DNA: TGCAGTGCCGGACTAGGACTAGCCAAAAACATTCAGTACTTC; CDR3 protein: CSAGLGLAKNIQYF; clone size: few; J gene: TRBJ2-4; D gene: TRBD2; V gene: TRBV20-1
CDR3 DNA: TGCGCCAGCAGCCGCGGGGGAGGAGGGGATTCCTACGAGCAGTACTTC; CDR3 protein: CASSRGGGGDSYEQYF; clone size: few; J gene: TRBJ2-7; D gene: TRBD2; V gene: TRBV5-1
CDR3 DNA: TGTGCCAGCAGCTCGGGGGGATGGGAGCTGTTTTTT; CDR3 protein: CASSSGGWELFF; clone size: .; J gene: TRBJ2-2; D gene: TRBD2; V gene: TRBV12-3/TRBV12-4
CDR3 DNA: TGTGCCAGCAGCTTAGTATCGACAGATAGCAATCAGCCCCAGCATTTT; CDR3 protein: CASSLVSTDSNQPQHF; clone size: few; J gene: TRBJ1-5; D gene: .; V gene: TRBV7-2